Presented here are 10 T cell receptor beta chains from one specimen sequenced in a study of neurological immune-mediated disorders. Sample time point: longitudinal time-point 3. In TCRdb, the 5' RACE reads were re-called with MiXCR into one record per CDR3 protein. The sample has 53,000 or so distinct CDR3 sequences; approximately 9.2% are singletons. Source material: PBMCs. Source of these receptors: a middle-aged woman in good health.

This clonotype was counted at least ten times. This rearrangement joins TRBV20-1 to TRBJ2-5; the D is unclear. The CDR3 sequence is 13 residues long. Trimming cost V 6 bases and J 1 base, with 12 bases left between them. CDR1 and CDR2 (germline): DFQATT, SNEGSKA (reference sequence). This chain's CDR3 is CSAKLTGQETQYF. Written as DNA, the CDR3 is TGCAGTGCCAAATTGACGGGCCAAGAGACCCAGTACTTC.

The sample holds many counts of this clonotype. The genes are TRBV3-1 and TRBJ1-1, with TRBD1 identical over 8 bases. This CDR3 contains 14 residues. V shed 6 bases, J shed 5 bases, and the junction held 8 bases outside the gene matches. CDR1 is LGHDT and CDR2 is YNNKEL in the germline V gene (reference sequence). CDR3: CASSLTGGGTEAFF. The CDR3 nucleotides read TGTGCCAGCAGTCTTACAGGGGGAGGGACTGAAGCTTTCTTT.

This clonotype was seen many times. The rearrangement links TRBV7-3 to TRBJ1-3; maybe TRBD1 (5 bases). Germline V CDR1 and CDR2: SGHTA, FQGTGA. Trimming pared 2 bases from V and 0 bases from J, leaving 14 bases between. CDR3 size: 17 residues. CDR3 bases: TGTGCCAGCAGCTTAGGGCCGGCCGGGACCTCTGGAAACACCATATATTTT. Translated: CASSLGPAGTSGNTIYF.

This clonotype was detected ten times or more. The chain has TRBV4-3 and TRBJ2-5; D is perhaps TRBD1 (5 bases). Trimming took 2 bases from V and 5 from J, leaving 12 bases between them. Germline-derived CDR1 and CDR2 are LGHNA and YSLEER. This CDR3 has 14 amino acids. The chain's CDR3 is CASSQSAGWETQYF. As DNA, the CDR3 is TGCGCCAGCAGCCAAAGTGCAGGGTGGGAGACCCAGTACTTC.

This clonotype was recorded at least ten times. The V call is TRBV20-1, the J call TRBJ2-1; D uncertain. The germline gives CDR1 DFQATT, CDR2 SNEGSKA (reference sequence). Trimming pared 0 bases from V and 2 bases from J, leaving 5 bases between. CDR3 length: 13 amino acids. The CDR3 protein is CSAREAAYNEQFF. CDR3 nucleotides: TGCAGTGCTAGAGAGGCGGCCTACAATGAGCAGTTCTTC.

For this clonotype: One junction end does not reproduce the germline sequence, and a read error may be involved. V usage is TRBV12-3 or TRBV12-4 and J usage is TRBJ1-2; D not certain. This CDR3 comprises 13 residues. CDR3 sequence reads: CASSPAPTFPMPF. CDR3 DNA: TGTGCCAGCAGCCCAGCCCCGACTTTCCCCATGCCATTC.

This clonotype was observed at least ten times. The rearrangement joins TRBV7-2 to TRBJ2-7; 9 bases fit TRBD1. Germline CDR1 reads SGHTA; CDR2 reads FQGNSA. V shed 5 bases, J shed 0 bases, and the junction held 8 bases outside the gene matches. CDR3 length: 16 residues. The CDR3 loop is CASSRPRDRDSYEQYF. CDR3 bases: TGTGCCAGCAGCCGACCCCGGGACAGGGACTCCTACGAGCAGTACTTC.

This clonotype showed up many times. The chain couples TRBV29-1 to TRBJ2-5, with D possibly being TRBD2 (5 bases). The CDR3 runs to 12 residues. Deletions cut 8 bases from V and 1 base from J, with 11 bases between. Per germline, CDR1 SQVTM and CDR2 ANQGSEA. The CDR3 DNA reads TGCAGCTGGAGGCGGGTCCAAGAGACCCAGTACTTC. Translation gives CSWRRVQETQYF.

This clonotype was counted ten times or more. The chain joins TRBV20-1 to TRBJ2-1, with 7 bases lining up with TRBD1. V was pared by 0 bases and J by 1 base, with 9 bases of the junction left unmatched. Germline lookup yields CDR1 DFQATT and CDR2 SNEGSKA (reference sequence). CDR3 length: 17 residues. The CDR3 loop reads CSARDLGPRGSYNEQFF. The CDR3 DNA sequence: TGCAGTGCTAGAGATCTCGGGCCCAGGGGGTCCTACAATGAGCAGTTCTTC.

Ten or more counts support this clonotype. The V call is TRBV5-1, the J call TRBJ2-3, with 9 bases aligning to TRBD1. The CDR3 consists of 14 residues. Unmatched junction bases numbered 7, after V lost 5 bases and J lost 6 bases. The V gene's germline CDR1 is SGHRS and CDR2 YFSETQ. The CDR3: CASSTTGGSDTQYF. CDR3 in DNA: TGCGCCAGCAGTACAACAGGGGGCTCGGATACGCAGTATTTT.